This T cell receptor (beta chain) was recorded in a study of Graves' ophthalmopathy and Graves' hyperthyroidism. Amplification of the TCR beta CDR3 regions used RNA transcripts (as template). First-round RT-PCR relied on HTBI primers, and a second-round multiplex PCR came next. TCRdb reprocessed the multiplex PCR reads via MiXCR and lists one record per CDR3 protein. The sample lists 400,000 to 450,000 distinct CDR3 sequences; approximately 21% were seen once. CDR3 length: 14 amino acids. Germline CDR1 MNHEY, CDR2 SVGAGI. As regards this clonotype: Germline and junction disagree at one end, which may indicate a read error.

This clonotype was sampled from a woman younger than 35 with stable Graves' hyperthyroidism. The sample comprised peripheral blood. The chain recombines TRBV6-5 with TRBJ1-6; 7 positions match TRBD1. CDR3 amino acids: CASGYSGTDSPLHF. The DNA for the CDR3 is TGTGCCAGCGGTTACTCGGGGACAGATTCACCCCTCCACTTT.